These 24 T cell receptor beta chains were sequenced from one sample in a study of blood T cell repertoires in COVID-19. Profiling relied on immunoSEQ multiplex PCR, and the TCRdb table lists in-frame clones only, not all of them. The table lists hundreds of thousands of clones, under 90% of them singletons. Sequenced input: peripheral blood. These receptors came from a woman of 80 years or more with active or convalescent COVID-19.

This clone has only a few counts. The genes are TRBV9 and TRBJ1-2; D uncertain. This CDR3 is 12 amino acids long. V lost 4 bases, J lost 2 bases, and 6 bases lay in between. Looked up from germline, CDR1 is SGDLS and CDR2 is YYNGEE. The CDR3 bases are TGTGCCAGCAGCCCGGGGAACTATGGCTACACCTTC. Translated, it gives CASSPGNYGYTF.

The DNA for the CDR3 is TGTGCCAGCAGCCCCAACTCCTACGAGCAGTACTTC. It specifies CASSPNSYEQYF. The chain couples TRBV3-1 (or the pseudogene TRBV3-2) to TRBJ2-7; D remains unclear. The CDR3 extends over 12 amino acids. The V end was cut by 4 bases, the J end by 0 bases, with 4 bases between. Looked up from germline, CDR1 is LGHDT and CDR2 is YNNKEL (reference sequence).

The chain joins TRBV11-3 to TRBJ1-2; unclear D gene. The germline gives CDR1 SGHNT, CDR2 YENEEA. The V end was cut by 5 bases, the J end by 2 bases, with 15 bases between. CDR3 length: 15 residues. The DNA for the CDR3 is TGTGCCAGCAGCCCAGCCGACGGGAGGAACTATGGCTACACCTTC. This sequence encodes CASSPADGRNYGYTF.

On this clone: Other DNA sequences in this specimen translate into the identical CDR3. This chain connects TRBV5-6 to TRBJ1-5, with D unresolved. Germline lookup yields CDR1 SGHDT and CDR2 YYEEEE. Trimming cost V 4 bases and J 4 bases, with 12 bases left between them. The CDR3 consists of 14 residues. In DNA, the CDR3 is TGTGCCAGCAGCCTAACGGGAAATAATCAGCCCCAGCATTTT. Translating it yields CASSLTGNNQPQHF.

The gene calls are TRBV6-6 and TRBJ1-6, with unresolved D. V was cut by 9 bases and J by 15 bases, with 9 bases left in between. In germline, CDR1 is MNHNY, CDR2 SVGAGI (reference sequence). The CDR3 runs 9 residues. The CDR3 is CASGLVLHF. In nucleotides, the CDR3 is TGTGCCAGTGGACTAGTCCTCCACTTT.

The chain employs TRBV30 and TRBJ1-5; 7 bases map to TRBD1. CDR1 and CDR2 (germline): GTSNPN, SVGIG (reference sequence). With V trimmed by 2 bases and J by 0 bases, 16 bases remained unmatched. The CDR3 is 19 residues long. CDR3 amino acids: CAWSRDRYIDVNSNQPQHF. CDR3 bases: TGTGCCTGGAGTCGGGACAGATATATTGATGTCAATAGCAATCAGCCCCAGCATTTT.

The chain carries TRBV5-6 and TRBJ1-5; no definite D call. The germline V and J ends were trimmed by 4 bases and 6 bases, with 14 bases remaining between them. The CDR3 has 14 residues. Germline CDR1 and CDR2: SGHDT and YYEEEE. The CDR3 DNA reads as TGTGCCAGCAGCCAAGGACTCTGGAGTCAGCCCCAGCATTTT. It specifies CASSQGLWSQPQHF.

V is TRBV5-6 and J is TRBJ2-7; 11 bases map to TRBD1. V was clipped by 6 bases and J by 4 bases; unmatched bases: 6. Germline values: CDR1 SGHDT, CDR2 YYEEEE. The length of the CDR3 is 14 residues. This chain's CDR3 is CASNPGQGVYEQYF. The CDR3 DNA reads TGTGCCAGCAACCCGGGACAGGGGGTTTACGAGCAGTACTTC. Combining the CDR3 with reference TRBV5-6 and TRBJ2-7 gives the whole variable domain DAGVTQSPTHLIKTRGQQVTLRCSPKSGHDTVSWYQQALGQGPQFIFQYYEEEERQRGNFPDRFSGHQFPNYSSELNVNALLLGDSALYLCASNPGQGVYEQYFGPGTRLTVT.

This clone is a singleton in its sample. The chain recombines TRBV18 with TRBJ2-7; 12 bases line up with TRBD2. This CDR3 contains 17 residues. Germline CDR1 KGHSH, CDR2 LQKENI. V trimming: 0 bases; J trimming: 3 bases; junction bases outside the gene matches: 6. The CDR3: CASSPPTSGRMDYEQYF. The CDR3 DNA reads TGTGCCAGCTCACCACCAACTAGCGGGAGGATGGACTACGAGCAGTACTTC.

This chain links TRBV4-1 with TRBJ2-1; D ambiguous. The CDR3 spans 11 residues. Germline V lookup: CDR1 MGHRA, CDR2 YSYEKL. Trimming stripped 4 bases from V and 12 bases from J, with 10 bases between. The CDR3 nucleotides are TGCGCCAGCAGCCTCGGAGCGCGGCAGTTCTTC. This translates into CASSLGARQFF.

The V and J genes are TRBV30 and TRBJ1-1, with D perhaps TRBD1 (5 bases). V lost 1 base and J 1 base, leaving 7 bases between the germline ends. CDR3 length: 13 amino acids. In germline, CDR1 is GTSNPN, CDR2 SVGIG (reference sequence). The CDR3 bases are TGTGCCTGGAGTGAAAGGGGGAACACTGAAGCTTTCTTT. This sequence encodes CAWSERGNTEAFF.

The V and J genes are TRBV30 and TRBJ1-4; no reliable D call. The CDR3 totals 13 residues. V was cut by 0 bases and J by 8 bases, with 10 bases left in between. Germline V lookup: CDR1 GTSNPN, CDR2 SVGIG (reference sequence). The CDR3 DNA is TGTGCCTGGAGTGTGGGCTATAACGAAAAACTGTTTTTT. It yields the protein CAWSVGYNEKLFF.

This chain joins TRBV7-3 and TRBJ2-1, with 11 positions matching TRBD2. With 1 base clipped from V and 7 bases from J, the junction kept 3 bases outside the gene matches. Germline CDR1 is SGHTA and CDR2 is FQGTGA. The CDR3 runs 15 residues. The CDR3 here is CASSLIAGGRNEQFF. CDR3 sequence (DNA): TGTGCCAGCAGCTTAATAGCGGGAGGGCGGAATGAGCAGTTCTTC.

The rearrangement uses TRBV27 and TRBJ2-1; 11 bases are shared with TRBD2. The ends lost 2 bases at V and 9 bases at J; junction bases unmatched: 6. Germline V gene sequence: CDR1 MNHEY, CDR2 SMNVEV (reference sequence). The CDR3 loop spans 15 amino acids. CDR3 protein: CASSLTTSGGAEQFF. CDR3 sequence (DNA): TGTGCCAGCAGTTTAACTACTAGCGGGGGAGCTGAGCAGTTCTTC.

This clone was seen only once. The chain recombines TRBV19 with TRBJ2-1; TRBD2 agrees at 7 bases. CDR3 length: 17 residues. Trimming cost V 5 bases and J 0 bases; bases outside gene matches: 10. In germline, CDR1 is LNHDA, CDR2 SQIVND (reference sequence). The CDR3 DNA follows: TGTGCCAGTAGTCTACGAGGAGGCGGGGGCTCCTACAATGAGCAGTTCTTC. Its protein product is CASSLRGGGGSYNEQFF.

V is TRBV15 and J is TRBJ2-5; D is perhaps TRBD2 (5 bases). V lost 1 base to trimming and J lost 4 bases, with 7 bases between them. The CDR3 is made up of 13 amino acids. Per the germline V gene, CDR1 is LNHNV and CDR2 is YYDKDF (reference sequence). CDR3 DNA: TGTGCCACCAGCAGAGGACTACTAGAGACCCAGTACTTC. It is translated as CATSRGLLETQYF.

The V call is TRBV5-1, the J call TRBJ2-5, with 7 bases matching TRBD1. CDR3 length: 15 amino acids. Germline-derived CDR1 and CDR2 are SGHRS and YFSETQ. Unmatched junction bases numbered 6, after V lost 2 bases and J lost 2 bases. The CDR3 region is CASSFQGVGQETQYF. In DNA form, the CDR3 reads TGCGCCAGCAGCTTCCAGGGGGTAGGTCAAGAGACCCAGTACTTC.

The J gene is TRBJ2-1, the V gene TRBV19, with D perhaps matching TRBD2 (6 bases). Per germline, CDR1 LNHDA and CDR2 SQIVND (reference sequence). The CDR3 loop spans 14 amino acids. Trimming stripped 7 bases from V and 7 bases from J, with 17 bases between. The CDR3 spells CASKGRVGGNEQFF. The CDR3 coding sequence is TGTGCCAGTAAGGGCAGGGTAGGAGGGAATGAGCAGTTCTTC. Combining the CDR3 with reference TRBV19 and TRBJ2-1 gives the whole variable domain DGGITQSPKYLFRKEGQNVTLSCEQNLNHDAMYWYRQDPGQGLRLIYYSQIVNDFQKGDIAEGYSVSREKKESFPLTVTSAQKNPTAFYLCASKGRVGGNEQFFGPGTRLTVL.

The chain is built from TRBV7-9 and TRBJ1-6, with D uncertain. The ends were cut back, 7 bases at V and 8 bases at J, with 15 bases in the middle. CDR1 and CDR2 from the germline V gene are SEHNR and FQNEAQ (reference sequence). CDR3 length: 14 residues. As DNA, the CDR3 is TGTGCCAGCAATGCTGGAGGGAGGGATTCACCCCTCCACTTT. It yields the protein CASNAGGRDSPLHF.

The chain uses TRBV15 and TRBJ1-2; D is ambiguous. Trimming took off 0 bases at V and 2 bases at J, with 10 bases between the two ends. CDR1 and CDR2 (germline): LNHNV, YYDKDF (reference sequence). The CDR3 is 15 residues long. The CDR3 reads CATSRDRQANYGYTF. The CDR3, as DNA: TGTGCCACCAGCAGAGATCGGCAGGCGAACTATGGCTACACCTTC.

The V and J genes are TRBV27 and TRBJ2-1, with TRBD1 matching 7 bases. Germline assignment: CDR1 MNHEY and CDR2 SMNVEV (reference sequence). The CDR3 sequence is 15 residues long. The V segment lost 4 bases and the J segment 7 bases; nucleotides outside the gene matches: 10. As DNA, the CDR3 is TGTGCCAGCAGTTCGGCGAGACAGGGATTGAATGAGCAGTTCTTC. This translates into CASSSARQGLNEQFF.

V and J are TRBV7-2 and TRBJ2-2; 9 positions agree with TRBD2. V gave up 5 bases and J gave up 7 bases; unmatched junction bases: 8. Looked up from germline, CDR1 is SGHTA and CDR2 is FQGNSA. The CDR3 has 15 amino acids. DNA for the CDR3: TGTGCCAGCAGCCTCAACAGCGGGGGGAACGGGGAGCTGTTTTTT. Encoded protein: CASSLNSGGNGELFF.

V usage is TRBV18 and J usage is TRBJ2-4; possibly TRBD2 for D (7 bases). V was pared by 3 bases and J by 6 bases, with 18 bases between. This CDR3 has 16 amino acids. Germline V gene lookup returns CDR1 KGHSH and CDR2 LQKENI. CDR3 region: CASSPPKGEGGNIQYF. In DNA, the CDR3 is TGTGCCAGCTCACCCCCAAAGGGGGAGGGCGGAAACATTCAGTACTTC. Full variable domain (remainder filled in from reference TRBV18 and TRBJ2-4): NAGVMQNPRHLVRRRGQEARLRCSPMKGHSHVYWYRQLPEEGLKFMVYLQKENIIDESGMPKERFSAEFPKEGPSILRIQQVVRGDSAAYFCASSPPKGEGGNIQYFGAGTRLSVL.

The chain carries TRBV6-2 or TRBV6-3 and TRBJ2-3; 9 bases fit TRBD2. Germline-derived CDR1 and CDR2 are MNHEY and SVGEGT. The CDR3 length is 19 residues. The V gene end was trimmed by 4 bases and the J gene end by 1 base; junction bases not matched to a gene: 15. The CDR3 sequence: CASSSPGGAQRGGTDTQYF. The CDR3 DNA follows: TGTGCCAGCAGTTCCCCGGGAGGGGCCCAGCGGGGGGGCACAGATACGCAGTATTTT.